The 26 T cell receptor beta chains below were found in one sample sequenced in a study of T cells in Graves' hyperthyroidism and ophthalmopathy. Amplification of TCR beta CDR3 regions was performed using RNA transcripts as template. Researchers ran a first-round RT-PCR on the TCR CDR3 using the HTBI primer set. MiXCR, run by TCRdb on the multiplex PCR reads, gives a single entry per CDR3 protein. Counted here are about 380,000 distinct CDR3 sequences, around 14% occurring once; the ten biggest clones make up 11%. The specimen was blood. These receptors all stem from an older woman with Graves' hyperthyroidism.

This clonotype was seen repeatedly, ten times or more. The chain carries TRBV18 and TRBJ2-1; either TRBD1 or TRBD2 may supply D (5 bases each). V dropped 0 bases and J dropped 4 bases, with 10 bases sitting between them. CDR3 size: 15 residues. Germline V gives CDR1 KGHSH, CDR2 LQKENI. CDR3 nucleotides: TGTGCCAGCTCACCACCCGGGACCCATTACAATGAGCAGTTCTTC. This codes for CASSPPGTHYNEQFF.

V usage is TRBV6-1 and J usage is TRBJ2-2; 14 bases agree with TRBD2. Per the germline V gene, CDR1 is MNHNS and CDR2 is SASEGT. The V segment lost 6 bases and the J segment 5 bases; nucleotides outside the gene matches: 5. This CDR3 region has 16 residues. The CDR3 DNA sequence: TGTGCCAGCAGGGTAGGACTAGCGGGAGGTACCGGGGAGCTGTTTTTT. Translation: CASRVGLAGGTGELFF.

The chain couples TRBV5-1 to TRBJ1-6, with D unresolved. The CDR3 is 14 residues long. Trimming stripped 0 bases from V and 9 bases from J, with 10 bases between. Germline assignment: CDR1 SGHRS and CDR2 YFSETQ. Here the CDR3 DNA reads TGCGCCAGCAGCTTGGATCAGCGGGTTTCACCCCTCCACTTT. Its protein product is CASSLDQRVSPLHF. Combining the CDR3 with reference TRBV5-1 and TRBJ1-6 gives the whole variable domain KAGVTQTPRYLIKTRGQQVTLSCSPISGHRSVSWYQQTPGQGLQFLFEYFSETQRNKGNFPGRFSGRQFSNSRSEMNVSTLELGDSALYLCASSLDQRVSPLHFGNGTRLTVT.

There are a few counts of this clonotype. Possible read error: a much larger clone is one base away. This chain uses TRBV30 with TRBJ2-5; a possible D gene is TRBD2 (6 bases). Germline values: CDR1 GTSNPN, CDR2 SVGIG (reference sequence). The CDR3 contains 12 residues. The CDR3 DNA reads as TGTGCCTGGACCTCGGGGGAGGAGATCCAGTACTTC. This gives the protein CAWTSGEEIQYF.

The chain is built from TRBV19 and TRBJ2-3; 8 positions agree with TRBD2. Losses at the gene ends were 7 bases for V and 6 bases for J; bases not matched to a gene: 12. There are 15 residues in the CDR3. Germline V gene lookup returns CDR1 LNHDA and CDR2 SQIVND (reference sequence). CDR3 protein: CASTRASGSRDTQYF. The CDR3 bases are TGTGCCAGTACTCGGGCTAGCGGGTCTCGGGATACGCAGTATTTT.

This clonotype was recorded many times. The chain recombines TRBV28 with TRBJ1-1, with 9 bases fitting TRBD1. Trimming took 5 bases from V and 0 from J; bases not matched to a gene: 4. The germline V gene encodes CDR1 MDHEN and CDR2 SYDVKM. This CDR3 is 15 amino acids long. This CDR3 is CASSPYRGLNTEAFF. The CDR3 DNA reads TGTGCCAGCAGTCCCTACAGGGGGCTGAACACTGAAGCTTTCTTT. Based on the CDR3 plus reference TRBV28 and TRBJ1-1, the full variable domain is DVKVTQSSRYLVKRTGEKVFLECVQDMDHENMFWYRQDPGLGLRLIYFSYDVKMKEKGDIPEGYSVSREKKERFSLILESASTNQTSMYLCASSPYRGLNTEAFFGQGTRLTVV.

This clonotype was counted many times. V usage is TRBV18 and J usage is TRBJ2-1, with 10 bases identical to TRBD1. CDR3 length equals 15 residues. V shed 3 bases and J 6 bases; nucleotides not matched to a gene: 5. Germline loops: CDR1 KGHSH, CDR2 LQKENI. CDR3 in amino acids: CASSPMGQGTNEQFF. CDR3 nucleotide sequence: TGTGCCAGCTCACCGATGGGACAGGGGACCAATGAGCAGTTCTTC.

This chain connects TRBV11-2 to TRBJ1-3, with D perhaps TRBD1 (5 bases). The CDR3 covers 15 residues. V was trimmed by 5 bases and J by 2 bases, leaving 13 bases between them. Germline loops: CDR1 SGHAT, CDR2 FQNNGV. The CDR3 spells CASSVAGSPGNTIYF. CDR3 coding DNA: TGTGCCAGCAGCGTCGCAGGGTCCCCTGGAAACACCATATATTTT.

Only a few counts were recorded for this clonotype. The gene calls are TRBV12-3 or TRBV12-4 and TRBJ2-5, with 8 bases that match TRBD1. V was clipped by 6 bases and J by 5 bases; unmatched bases: 5. The CDR3 has 13 residues. CDR3 region: CASSYRTGETQYF. The CDR3 coding sequence is TGTGCCAGCAGCTACCGGACAGGGGAGACCCAGTACTTC.

As concerns this clonotype: A much larger clonotype is one base distant, so this may be a read error. V is TRBV24-1 and J is TRBJ2-5; D perhaps matches TRBD2 (6 bases). The germline CDR1 and CDR2 sequences are KGHDR and SFDVKD. V gave up 5 bases and J gave up 5 bases, with 32 bases separating them. CDR3 length: 20 residues. In DNA, the CDR3 is TGTGCCACCAGTGGAGTACCCCAAGGCGCGGGAATGACTTTCAGGGAGACCCAGTACTTC. Amino acids: CATSGVPQGAGMTFRETQYF.

CDR3 sequence reads: CSARTGVRDQYF. The DNA of the CDR3 is TGCAGTGCTAGGACAGGGGTTCGAGACCAGTACTTC. The rearrangement uses TRBV20-1 and TRBJ2-5; TRBD1 matches at 8 bases. Germline V lookup: CDR1 DFQATT, CDR2 SNEGSKA (reference sequence). There are 12 residues in the CDR3. J gave up 10 bases and V 3 bases, and 7 bases lay outside the gene matches.

This clonotype came up a few times. The chain uses TRBV7-3 and TRBJ1-6; 8 bases line up with TRBD1. The ends lost 5 bases at V and 9 bases at J; junction bases unmatched: 6. This CDR3 comprises 14 residues. Germline lookup yields CDR1 SGHTA and CDR2 FQGTGA. The CDR3 DNA sequence: TGTGCCAGCAGCAAAAACAGGGGGGGTTCACCCCTCCACTTT. Translating gives CASSKNRGGSPLHF. The complete variable domain, with remaining parts taken from reference TRBV7-3 and TRBJ1-6, reads GAGVSQTPSNKVTEKGKYVELRCDPISGHTALYWYRQSLGQGPEFLIYFQGTGAADDSGLPNDRFFAVRPEGSVSTLKIQRTERGDSAVYLCASSKNRGGSPLHFGNGTRLTVT.

This clonotype has a single count. The chain joins TRBV28 to TRBJ1-2; a possible D gene is TRBD1 (5 bases). This CDR3 comprises 14 residues. Trimming took 5 bases from V and 8 from J, leaving 18 bases between them. Germline V gene sequence: CDR1 MDHEN, CDR2 SYDVKM. CDR3 residues: CASSPSPGRGGYTF. Written as DNA, the CDR3 is TGTGCCAGCAGTCCCTCCCCGGGACGAGGGGGCTACACCTTC.

This clonotype was counted at least ten times. The rearrangement links TRBV12-5 to TRBJ2-3; TRBD1 aligns across 8 bases. CDR1 is LGHNT and CDR2 is FRNRAP in the germline V gene. J gave up 4 bases and V 0 bases, and 9 bases lay outside the gene matches. The CDR3 consists of 17 residues. The CDR3 region has the DNA TGTGCTAGTGGTTTGGTACCTTGGACAGGGACGGCAGATACGCAGTATTTT. Translation gives CASGLVPWTGTADTQYF.

In this sample, this clonotype turned up a few times. The V gene is TRBV29-1, the J gene TRBJ1-2; 9 positions agree with TRBD1. The length of the CDR3 is 15 residues. Unmatched junction bases numbered 9, after V lost 3 bases and J lost 4 bases. Germline V lookup: CDR1 SQVTM, CDR2 ANQGSEA. CDR3 DNA sequence: TGCAGCGTTGACCAGGCGGCACAGGGGGCCTATGGCTACACCTTC. It yields the protein CSVDQAAQGAYGYTF. Supplemented by reference TRBV29-1 and TRBJ1-2, the full variable domain reads SAVISQKPSRDICQRGTSLTIQCQVDSQVTMMFWYRQQPGQSLTLIATANQGSEATYESGFVIDKFPISRPNLTFSTLTVSNMSPEDSSIYLCSVDQAAQGAYGYTFGSGTRLTVV.

This clonotype has only a few counts. The chain recombines TRBV4-1 with TRBJ2-1; D assignment may be TRBD1 or TRBD2 (7 bases each). From germline, CDR1 is MGHRA and CDR2 YSYEKL. V was shortened by 4 bases and J by 10 bases, with 17 bases between the two germline ends. This CDR3 comprises 14 residues. The CDR3 loop is CASSLPPRGGEQFF. The CDR3 nucleotides read TGCGCCAGCAGCCTCCCACCCAGGGGGGGGGAGCAGTTCTTC.

This clonotype was seen ten or more times. CDR3 sequence reads: CASSIDPPDSNYGYTF. For the CDR3, the DNA is TGTGCCAGTAGTATAGATCCCCCAGACAGCAACTATGGCTACACCTTC. The chain employs TRBV19 and TRBJ1-2, with a tentative D call TRBD1 (5 bases). This CDR3 comprises 16 residues. V was pared by 0 bases and J by 2 bases, with 13 bases between. CDR1 is LNHDA and CDR2 is SQIVND in the germline V gene (reference sequence).

This clonotype was seen a handful of times. The chain recombines TRBV12-5 with TRBJ2-7; perhaps D is TRBD1 or TRBD2 (6 bases each). The CDR3 runs 13 residues. Germline CDR1 and CDR2: LGHNT and FRNRAP. V gave up 3 bases and J gave up 2 bases, with 8 bases separating them. This CDR3 reads CASGLGGTYEQYF. The CDR3 DNA is TGTGCTAGTGGTTTAGGGGGGACCTACGAGCAGTACTTC. The full variable domain, completed using reference TRBV12-5 and TRBJ2-7, is DARVTQTPRHKVTEMGQEVTMRCQPILGHNTVFWYRQTMMQGLELLAYFRNRAPLDDSGMPKDRFSAEMPDATLATLKIQPSEPRDSAVYFCASGLGGTYEQYFGPGTRLTVT.

This sequence joins TRBV18 and TRBJ1-2, with TRBD1 identical over 7 bases. The V and J ends lost 0 bases and 4 bases, in that order; junction bases with no gene match: 5. Germline values: CDR1 KGHSH, CDR2 LQKENI. This CDR3 comprises 15 residues. The CDR3 DNA is TGTGCCAGCTCACCACCCCAGGGGGATACCTATGGCTACACCTTC. Translating gives CASSPPQGDTYGYTF.

This clonotype showed up many times. The chain combines TRBV20-1 with TRBJ2-7; no clear D gene. V shed 5 bases and J shed 7 bases, with 12 bases lying between them. In germline, CDR1 is DFQATT, CDR2 SNEGSKA (reference sequence). This CDR3 has 11 amino acids. The CDR3 sequence: CSAFVALEQYF. CDR3 sequence (DNA): TGCAGTGCTTTTGTCGCGTTGGAGCAGTACTTC.

This clonotype came up many times. V usage is TRBV2 and J usage is TRBJ1-6, with a possible D match to TRBD1 (6 bases). Germline V gene lookup returns CDR1 SNHLY and CDR2 FYNNEI. The CDR3 extends over 16 amino acids. V dropped 4 bases and J dropped 0 bases, with 10 bases sitting between them. This CDR3 is CASSAGGSSYNSPLHF. The CDR3 bases are TGTGCCAGCAGTGCTGGGGGCTCCTCCTATAATTCACCCCTCCACTTT. The entire variable domain, with the rest obtained from reference TRBV2 and TRBJ1-6, is as follows: EPEVTQTPSHQVTQMGQEVILRCVPISNHLYFYWYRQILGQKVEFLVSFYNNEISEKSEIFDDQFSVERPDGSNFTLKIRSTKLEDSAMYFCASSAGGSSYNSPLHFGNGTRLTVT.

This clonotype was recorded many times. V usage is TRBV10-1 and J usage is TRBJ2-3; 7 nucleotides align to TRBD2. J gave up 1 base and V 4 bases, and 2 bases lay outside the gene matches. CDR1 WNHNN and CDR2 SYGVQD come from the germline V gene (reference sequence). This CDR3 spans 14 amino acids. CDR3 residues: CASSGGSGTDTQYF. CDR3 sequence (DNA): TGCGCCAGCAGTGGCGGGAGTGGCACAGATACGCAGTATTTT.

This clonotype was seen repeatedly, ten times or more. The V call is TRBV20-1, the J call TRBJ1-1, with a possible D match to TRBD1 (6 bases). Germline lookup yields CDR1 DFQATT and CDR2 SNEGSKA (reference sequence). The CDR3 totals 11 residues. V lost 6 bases, J lost 8 bases, and 13 bases lay in between. The CDR3 DNA is TGCAGTGCCCTATTGGGGGCAGAAGCTTTCTTT. Translation: CSALLGAEAFF.

This clonotype has a count of ten or more. CDR3 DNA: TGCAGTGCTAAGTTCAATGAGCAGTTCTTC. Amino acid sequence: CSAKFNEQFF. This chain uses TRBV20-1 with TRBJ2-1; D is undetermined. V lost 4 bases to trimming and J lost 6 bases, with 4 bases between them. The CDR3 is made up of 10 amino acids. Germline loops: CDR1 DFQATT, CDR2 SNEGSKA (reference sequence).

At least ten counts were recorded for this clonotype. This chain connects TRBV3-1 to TRBJ1-2; the D gene is possibly TRBD1 (6 bases). CDR1 and CDR2 (germline): LGHDT, YNNKEL (reference sequence). This CDR3 spans 11 amino acids. Trimming stripped 8 bases from V and 3 bases from J, with 7 bases between. As DNA, the CDR3 is TGTGCCAGCGGACAGCACTATGGCTACACCTTC. Amino acid sequence: CASGQHYGYTF.

Many counts were recorded for this clonotype. In DNA form, the CDR3 reads TGCGCCAGCAGCTCAACTACAGGGGCTCAGGGGTACGAGCAGTACTTC. It encodes CASSSTTGAQGYEQYF. This chain uses TRBV5-1 with TRBJ2-7; 7 positions agree with TRBD1. Losses at the gene ends were 3 bases for V and 4 bases for J; bases not matched to a gene: 13. This CDR3 region has 16 residues. Per germline, CDR1 SGHRS and CDR2 YFSETQ.